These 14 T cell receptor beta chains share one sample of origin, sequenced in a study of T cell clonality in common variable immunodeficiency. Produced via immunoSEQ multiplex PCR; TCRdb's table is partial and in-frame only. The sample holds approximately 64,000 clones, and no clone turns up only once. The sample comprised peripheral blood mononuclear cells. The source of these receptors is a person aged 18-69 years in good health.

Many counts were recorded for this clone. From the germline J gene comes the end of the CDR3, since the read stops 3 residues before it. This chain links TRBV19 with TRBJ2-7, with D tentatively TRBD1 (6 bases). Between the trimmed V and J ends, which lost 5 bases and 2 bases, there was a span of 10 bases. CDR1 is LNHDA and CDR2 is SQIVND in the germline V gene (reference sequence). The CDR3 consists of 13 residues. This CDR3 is CASSSGTPYEQYF. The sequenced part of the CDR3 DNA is TGTGCCAGTAGTTCCGGGACACCCTACGAG.

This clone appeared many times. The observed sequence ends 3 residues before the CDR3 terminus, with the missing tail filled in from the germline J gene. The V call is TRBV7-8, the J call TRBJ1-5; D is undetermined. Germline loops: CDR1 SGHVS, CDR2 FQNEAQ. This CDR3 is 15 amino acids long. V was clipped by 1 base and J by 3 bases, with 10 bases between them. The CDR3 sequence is CASSLVTGSNQPQHF. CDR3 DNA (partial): TGTGCCAGCAGCTTAGTGACGGGGTCCAATCAGCCC. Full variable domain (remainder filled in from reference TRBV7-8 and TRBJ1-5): GAGVSQSPRYKVAKRGQDVALRCDPISGHVSLFWYQQALGQGPEFLTYFQNEAQLDKSGLPSDRFFAERPEGSVSTLKIQRTQQEDSAVYLCASSLVTGSNQPQHFGDGTRLSIL.

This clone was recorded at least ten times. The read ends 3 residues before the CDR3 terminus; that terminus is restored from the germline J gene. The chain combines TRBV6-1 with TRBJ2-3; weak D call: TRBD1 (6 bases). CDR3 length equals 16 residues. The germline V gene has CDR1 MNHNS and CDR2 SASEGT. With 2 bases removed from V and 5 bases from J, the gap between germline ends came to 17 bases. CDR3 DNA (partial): TGTGCCAGCAGTGAACTCTTCAGGCAGGGGAGAGATACG. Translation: CASSELFRQGRDT. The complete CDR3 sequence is CASSELFRQGRDTQYF.

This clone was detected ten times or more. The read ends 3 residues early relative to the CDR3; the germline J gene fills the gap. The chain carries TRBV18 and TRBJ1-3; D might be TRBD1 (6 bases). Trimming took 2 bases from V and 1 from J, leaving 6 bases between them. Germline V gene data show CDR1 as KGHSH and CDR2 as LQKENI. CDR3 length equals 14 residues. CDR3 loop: CASSPGTSGNTIYF. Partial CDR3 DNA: TGTGCCAGCTCACCAGGGACATCTGGAAACACC. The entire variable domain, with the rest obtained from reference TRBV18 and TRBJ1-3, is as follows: NAGVMQNPRHLVRRRGQEARLRCSPMKGHSHVYWYRQLPEEGLKFMVYLQKENIIDESGMPKERFSAEFPKEGPSILRIQQVVRGDSAAYFCASSPGTSGNTIYFGEGSWLTVV.

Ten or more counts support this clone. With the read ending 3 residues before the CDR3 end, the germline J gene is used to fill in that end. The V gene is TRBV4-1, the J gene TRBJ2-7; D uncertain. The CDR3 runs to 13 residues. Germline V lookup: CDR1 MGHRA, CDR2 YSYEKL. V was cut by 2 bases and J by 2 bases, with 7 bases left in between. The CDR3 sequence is CASSQRLTYEQYF. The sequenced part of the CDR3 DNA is TGCGCCAGCAGCCAAAGACTTACCTACGAG.

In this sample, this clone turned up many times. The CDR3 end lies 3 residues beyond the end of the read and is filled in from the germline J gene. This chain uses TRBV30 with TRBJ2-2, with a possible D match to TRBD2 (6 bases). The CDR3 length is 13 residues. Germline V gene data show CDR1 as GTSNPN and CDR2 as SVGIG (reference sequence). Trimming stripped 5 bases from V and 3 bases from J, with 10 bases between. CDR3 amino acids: CAWSAGYTGELFF. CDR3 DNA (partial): TGTGCCTGGTCGGCGGGGTACACCGGGGAG.

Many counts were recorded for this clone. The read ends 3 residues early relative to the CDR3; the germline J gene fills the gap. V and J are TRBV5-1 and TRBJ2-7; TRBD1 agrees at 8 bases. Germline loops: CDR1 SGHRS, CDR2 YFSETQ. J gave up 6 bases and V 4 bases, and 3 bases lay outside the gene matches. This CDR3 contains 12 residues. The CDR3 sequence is CASSLGQGEQYF. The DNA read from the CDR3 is TGCGCCAGCAGCCTCGGACAGGGCGAG.

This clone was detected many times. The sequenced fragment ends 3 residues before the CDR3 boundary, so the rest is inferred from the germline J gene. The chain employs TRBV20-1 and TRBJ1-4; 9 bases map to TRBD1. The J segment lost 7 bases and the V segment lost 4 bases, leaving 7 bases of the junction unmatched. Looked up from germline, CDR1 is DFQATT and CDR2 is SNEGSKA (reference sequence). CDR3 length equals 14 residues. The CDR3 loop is CSAINPGQGEKLFF. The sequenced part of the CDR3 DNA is TGCAGTGCTATTAACCCGGGACAGGGTGAAAAA.

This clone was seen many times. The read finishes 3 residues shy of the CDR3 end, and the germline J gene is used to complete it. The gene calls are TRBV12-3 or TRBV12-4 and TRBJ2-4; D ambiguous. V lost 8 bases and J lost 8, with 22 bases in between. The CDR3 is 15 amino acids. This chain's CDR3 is CASQSLSPRSDIQYF. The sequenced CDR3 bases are TGTGCCAGCCAAAGCTTGTCCCCTCGTTCTGACATT.

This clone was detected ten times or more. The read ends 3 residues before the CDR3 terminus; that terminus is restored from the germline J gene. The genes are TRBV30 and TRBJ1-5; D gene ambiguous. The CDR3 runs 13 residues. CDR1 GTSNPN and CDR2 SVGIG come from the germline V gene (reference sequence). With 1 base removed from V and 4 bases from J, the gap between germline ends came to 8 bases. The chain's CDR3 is CAWSDTGNQPQHF. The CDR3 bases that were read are TGTGCCTGGAGTGACACGGGGAATCAGCCC.

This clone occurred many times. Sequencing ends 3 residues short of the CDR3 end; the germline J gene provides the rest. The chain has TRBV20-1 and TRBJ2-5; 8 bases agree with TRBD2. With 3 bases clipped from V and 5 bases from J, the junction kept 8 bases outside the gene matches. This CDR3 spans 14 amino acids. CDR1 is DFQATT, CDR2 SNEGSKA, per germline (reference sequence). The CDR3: CSASLPGGGETQYF. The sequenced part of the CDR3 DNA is TGCAGTGCTAGCCTCCCCGGGGGGGGCGAGACC.

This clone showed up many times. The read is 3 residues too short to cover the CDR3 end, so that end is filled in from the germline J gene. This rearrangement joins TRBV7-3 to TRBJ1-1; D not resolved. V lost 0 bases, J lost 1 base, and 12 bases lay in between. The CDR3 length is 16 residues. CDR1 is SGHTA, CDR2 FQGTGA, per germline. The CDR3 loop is CASSLTRGGKNTEAFF. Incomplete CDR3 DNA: TGTGCCAGCAGCTTAACGCGGGGAGGGAAGAACACTGAA.

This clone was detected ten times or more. The CDR3 here is CASSMSGTGELFF. The sequenced CDR3 bases are TGTGCCAGTAGTATGTCGGGCACCGGGGAG. The J gene is TRBJ2-2, the V gene TRBV19; D remains ambiguous. With the read ending 3 residues before the CDR3 end, the germline J gene is used to fill in that end. V lost 3 bases and J 4 bases, leaving 6 bases between the germline ends. Germline lookup yields CDR1 LNHDA and CDR2 SQIVND (reference sequence). The CDR3 length is 13 residues.

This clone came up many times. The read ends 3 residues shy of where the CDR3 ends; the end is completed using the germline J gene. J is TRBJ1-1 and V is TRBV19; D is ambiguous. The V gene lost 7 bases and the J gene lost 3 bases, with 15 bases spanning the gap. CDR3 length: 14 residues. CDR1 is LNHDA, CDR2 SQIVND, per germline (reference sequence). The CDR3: CASIRGQRYTEAFF. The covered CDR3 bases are TGTGCCAGTATCCGAGGGCAGAGATACACTGAA. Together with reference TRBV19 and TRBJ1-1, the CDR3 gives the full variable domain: DGGITQSPKYLFRKEGQNVTLSCEQNLNHDAMYWYRQDPGQGLRLIYYSQIVNDFQKGDIAEGYSVSREKKESFPLTVTSAQKNPTAFYLCASIRGQRYTEAFFGQGTRLTVV.